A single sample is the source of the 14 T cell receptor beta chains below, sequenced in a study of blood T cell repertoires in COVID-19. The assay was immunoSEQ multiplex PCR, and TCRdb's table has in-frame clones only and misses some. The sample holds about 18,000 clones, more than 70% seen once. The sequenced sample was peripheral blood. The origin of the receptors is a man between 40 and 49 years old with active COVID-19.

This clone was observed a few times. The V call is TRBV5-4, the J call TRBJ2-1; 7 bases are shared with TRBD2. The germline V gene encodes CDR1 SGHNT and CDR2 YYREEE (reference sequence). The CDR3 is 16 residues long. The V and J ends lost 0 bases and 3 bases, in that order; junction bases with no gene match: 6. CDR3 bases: TGTGCCAGCAGCTTGGGAGGTGCTAGCGGCTACAATGAGCAGTTCTTC. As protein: CASSLGGASGYNEQFF.

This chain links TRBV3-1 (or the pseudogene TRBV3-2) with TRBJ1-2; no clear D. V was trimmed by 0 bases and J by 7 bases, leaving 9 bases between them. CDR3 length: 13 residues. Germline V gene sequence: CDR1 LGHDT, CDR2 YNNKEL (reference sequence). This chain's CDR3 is CASSQDRSGGYTF. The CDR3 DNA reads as TGTGCCAGCAGCCAAGATAGGTCAGGTGGCTACACCTTC.

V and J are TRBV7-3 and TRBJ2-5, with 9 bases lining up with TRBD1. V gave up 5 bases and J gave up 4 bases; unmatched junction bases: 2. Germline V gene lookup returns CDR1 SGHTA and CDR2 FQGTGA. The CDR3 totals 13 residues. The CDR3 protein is CASSQGQGETQYF. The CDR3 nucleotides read TGTGCCAGCAGCCAGGGACAGGGAGAGACCCAGTACTTC.

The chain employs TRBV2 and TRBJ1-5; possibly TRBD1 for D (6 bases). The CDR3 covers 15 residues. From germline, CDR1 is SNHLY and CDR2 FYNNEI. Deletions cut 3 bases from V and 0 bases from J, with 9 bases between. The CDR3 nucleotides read TGTGCCAGCAGTGAGGGACATCATAGCAATCAGCCCCAGCATTTT. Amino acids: CASSEGHHSNQPQHF.

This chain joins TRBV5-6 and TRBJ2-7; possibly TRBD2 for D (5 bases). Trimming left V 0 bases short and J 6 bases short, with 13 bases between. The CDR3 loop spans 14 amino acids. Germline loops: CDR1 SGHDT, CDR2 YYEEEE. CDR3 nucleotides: TGTGCCAGCAGCTTGGGACTGATCCGGGGCGAGCAGTACTTC. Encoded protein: CASSLGLIRGEQYF. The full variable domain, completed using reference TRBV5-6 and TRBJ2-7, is DAGVTQSPTHLIKTRGQQVTLRCSPKSGHDTVSWYQQALGQGPQFIFQYYEEEERQRGNFPDRFSGHQFPNYSSELNVNALLLGDSALYLCASSLGLIRGEQYFGPGTRLTVT.

This CDR3 is CASSFGLAGGHYEQYF. The CDR3 DNA reads as TGTGCCAGCAGTTTTGGACTAGCGGGGGGGCACTACGAGCAGTACTTC. The chain uses TRBV6-2 or TRBV6-3 and TRBJ2-7, with TRBD2 identical over 15 bases. The CDR3 runs to 16 residues. The germline gives CDR1 MNHEY, CDR2 SVGEGT. V lost 4 bases, J lost 3 bases, and 4 bases stayed unmatched.

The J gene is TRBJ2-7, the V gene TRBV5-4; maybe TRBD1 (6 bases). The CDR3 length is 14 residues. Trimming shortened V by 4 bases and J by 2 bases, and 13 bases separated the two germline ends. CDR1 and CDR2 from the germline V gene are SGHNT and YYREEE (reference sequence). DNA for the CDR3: TGTGCCAGCAGCGGGGGCCCCACTGCCTACGAGCAGTACTTC. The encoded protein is CASSGGPTAYEQYF.

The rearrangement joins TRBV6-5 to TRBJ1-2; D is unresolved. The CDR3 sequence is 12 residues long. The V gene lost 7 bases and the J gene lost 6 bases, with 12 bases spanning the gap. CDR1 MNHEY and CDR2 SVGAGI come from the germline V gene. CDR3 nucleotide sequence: TGTGCCAGCACTCGTCGACTAGATGGCTACACCTTC. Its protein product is CASTRRLDGYTF.

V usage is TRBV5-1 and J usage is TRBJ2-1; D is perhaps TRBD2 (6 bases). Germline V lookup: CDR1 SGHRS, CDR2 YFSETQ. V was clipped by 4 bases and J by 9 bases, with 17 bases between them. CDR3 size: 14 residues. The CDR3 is CASSDTAGAGEQFF. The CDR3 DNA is TGCGCCAGCAGCGACACGGCCGGAGCGGGTGAGCAGTTCTTC.

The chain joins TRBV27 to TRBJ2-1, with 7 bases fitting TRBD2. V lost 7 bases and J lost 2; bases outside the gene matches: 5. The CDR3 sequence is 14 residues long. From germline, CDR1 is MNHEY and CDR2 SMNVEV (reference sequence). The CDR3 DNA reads TGTGCCAGCACGGAGCGGGAACCCTACAATGAGCAGTTCTTC. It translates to CASTEREPYNEQFF.

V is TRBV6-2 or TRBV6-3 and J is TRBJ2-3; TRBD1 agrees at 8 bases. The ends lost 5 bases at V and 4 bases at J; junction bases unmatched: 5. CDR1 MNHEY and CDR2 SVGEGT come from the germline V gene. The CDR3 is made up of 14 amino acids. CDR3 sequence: CASSKDRDSDTQYF. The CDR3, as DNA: TGTGCCAGCAGTAAGGACAGGGACTCAGATACGCAGTATTTT.

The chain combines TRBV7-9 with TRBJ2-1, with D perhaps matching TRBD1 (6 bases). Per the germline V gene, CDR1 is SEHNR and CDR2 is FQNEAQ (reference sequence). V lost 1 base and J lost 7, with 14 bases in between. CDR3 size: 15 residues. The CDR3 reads CASSLVGNRDNEQFF. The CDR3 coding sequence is TGTGCCAGCAGCTTAGTCGGAAACAGGGATAATGAGCAGTTCTTC.

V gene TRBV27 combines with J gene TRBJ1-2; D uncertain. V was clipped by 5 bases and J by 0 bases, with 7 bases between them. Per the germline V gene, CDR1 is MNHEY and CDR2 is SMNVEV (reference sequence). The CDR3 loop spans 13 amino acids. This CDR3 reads CASSPFTNYGYTF. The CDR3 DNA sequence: TGTGCCAGCAGTCCTTTTACTAACTATGGCTACACCTTC.

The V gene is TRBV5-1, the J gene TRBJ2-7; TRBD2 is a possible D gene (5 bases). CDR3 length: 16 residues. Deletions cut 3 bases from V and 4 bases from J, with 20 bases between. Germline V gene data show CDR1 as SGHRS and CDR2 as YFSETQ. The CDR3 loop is CASSYTRGSPPYEQYF. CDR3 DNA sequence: TGCGCCAGCAGCTACACCCGGGGTAGCCCCCCTTACGAGCAGTACTTC. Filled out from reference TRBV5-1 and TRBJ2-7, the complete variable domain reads KAGVTQTPRYLIKTRGQQVTLSCSPISGHRSVSWYQQTPGQGLQFLFEYFSETQRNKGNFPGRFSGRQFSNSRSEMNVSTLELGDSALYLCASSYTRGSPPYEQYFGPGTRLTVT.